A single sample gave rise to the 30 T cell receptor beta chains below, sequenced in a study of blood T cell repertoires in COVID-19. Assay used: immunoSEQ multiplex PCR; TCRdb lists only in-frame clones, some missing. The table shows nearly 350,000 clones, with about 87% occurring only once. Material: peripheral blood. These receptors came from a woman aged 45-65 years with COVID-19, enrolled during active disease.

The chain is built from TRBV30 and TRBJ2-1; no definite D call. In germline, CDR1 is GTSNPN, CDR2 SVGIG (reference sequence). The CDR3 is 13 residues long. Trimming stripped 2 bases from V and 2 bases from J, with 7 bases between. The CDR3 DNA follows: TGTGCCTGGAGTAGCCAGGCCTACAATGAGCAGTTCTTC. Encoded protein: CAWSSQAYNEQFF.

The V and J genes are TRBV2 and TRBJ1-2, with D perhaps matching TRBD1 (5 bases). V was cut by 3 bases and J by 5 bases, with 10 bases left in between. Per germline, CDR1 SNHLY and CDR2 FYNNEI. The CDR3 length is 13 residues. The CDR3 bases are TGTGCCAGCAGTGAGGGGCGCCTATATGGCTACACCTTC. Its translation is CASSEGRLYGYTF.

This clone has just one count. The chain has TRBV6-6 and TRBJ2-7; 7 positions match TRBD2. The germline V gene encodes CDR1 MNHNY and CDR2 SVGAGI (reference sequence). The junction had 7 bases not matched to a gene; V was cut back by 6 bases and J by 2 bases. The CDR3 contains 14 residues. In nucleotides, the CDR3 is TGTGCCAGCAGGCCGCGGGAGATGCCCTACGAGCAGTACTTC. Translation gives CASRPREMPYEQYF.

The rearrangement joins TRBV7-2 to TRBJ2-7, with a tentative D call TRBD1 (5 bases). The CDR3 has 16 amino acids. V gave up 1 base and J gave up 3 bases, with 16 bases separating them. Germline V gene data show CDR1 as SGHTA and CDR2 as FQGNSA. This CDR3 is CASSLVSRLGDYEQYF. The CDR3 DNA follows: TGTGCCAGCAGCTTAGTTTCTCGCCTAGGGGACTACGAGCAGTACTTC.

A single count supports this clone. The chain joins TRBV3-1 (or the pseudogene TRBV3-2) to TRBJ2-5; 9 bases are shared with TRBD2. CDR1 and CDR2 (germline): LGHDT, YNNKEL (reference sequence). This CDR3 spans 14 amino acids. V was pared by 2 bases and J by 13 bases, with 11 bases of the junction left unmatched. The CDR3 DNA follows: TGTGCCAGCAGCCAACCGGGACTAGCTCCCTGGCGGTACTTC. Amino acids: CASSQPGLAPWRYF.

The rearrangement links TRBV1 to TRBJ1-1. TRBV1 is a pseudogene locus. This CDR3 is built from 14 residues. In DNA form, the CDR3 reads TGCACCAGCAGCCAAGCAGCGGCGAACACTGAAGCTTTCTTT. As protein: CTSSQAAANTEAFF.

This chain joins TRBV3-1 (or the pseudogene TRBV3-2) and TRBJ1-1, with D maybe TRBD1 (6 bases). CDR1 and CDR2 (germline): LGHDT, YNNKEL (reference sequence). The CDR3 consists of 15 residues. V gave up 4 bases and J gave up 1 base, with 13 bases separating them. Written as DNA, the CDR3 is TGTGCCAGCAGCCTAGGATGGACAGCGAACACTGAAGCTTTCTTT. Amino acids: CASSLGWTANTEAFF.

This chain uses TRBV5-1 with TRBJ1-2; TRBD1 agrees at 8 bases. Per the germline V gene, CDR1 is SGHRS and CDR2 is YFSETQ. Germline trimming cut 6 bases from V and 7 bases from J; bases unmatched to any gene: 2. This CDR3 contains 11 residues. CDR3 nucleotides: TGCGCCAGCACAGGGGGCTTTGGCTACACCTTC. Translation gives CASTGGFGYTF.

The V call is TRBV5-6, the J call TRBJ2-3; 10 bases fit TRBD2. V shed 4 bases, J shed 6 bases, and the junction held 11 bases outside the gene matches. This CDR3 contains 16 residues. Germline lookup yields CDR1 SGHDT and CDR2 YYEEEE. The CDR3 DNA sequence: TGTGCCAGCAGCCCGGAGCCTAGCGGGAGATCCGATACGCAGTATTTT. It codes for CASSPEPSGRSDTQYF.

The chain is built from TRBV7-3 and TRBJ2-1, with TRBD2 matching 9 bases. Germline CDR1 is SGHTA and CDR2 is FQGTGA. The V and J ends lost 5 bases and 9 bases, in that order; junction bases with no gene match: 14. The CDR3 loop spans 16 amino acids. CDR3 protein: CASSPLGSGSIGEQFF. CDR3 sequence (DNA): TGTGCCAGCAGCCCGCTGGGTAGCGGGAGTATAGGTGAGCAGTTCTTC. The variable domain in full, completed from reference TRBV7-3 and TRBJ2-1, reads GAGVSQTPSNKVTEKGKYVELRCDPISGHTALYWYRQSLGQGPEFLIYFQGTGAADDSGLPNDRFFAVRPEGSVSTLKIQRTERGDSAVYLCASSPLGSGSIGEQFFGPGTRLTVL.

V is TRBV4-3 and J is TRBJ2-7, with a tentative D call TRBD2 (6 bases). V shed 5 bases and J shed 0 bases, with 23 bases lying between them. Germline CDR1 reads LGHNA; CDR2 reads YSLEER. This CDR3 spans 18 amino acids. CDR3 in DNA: TGCGCCAGCAGCTCAAACTCCCCAGACGGGAGACCCTCCTACGAGCAGTACTTC. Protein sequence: CASSSNSPDGRPSYEQYF.

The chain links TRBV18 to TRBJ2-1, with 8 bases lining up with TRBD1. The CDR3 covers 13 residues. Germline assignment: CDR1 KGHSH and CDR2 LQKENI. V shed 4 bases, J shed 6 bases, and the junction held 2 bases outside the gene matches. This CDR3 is CASSLGQANEQFF. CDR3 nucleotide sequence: TGTGCCAGCTCACTGGGACAGGCCAATGAGCAGTTCTTC.

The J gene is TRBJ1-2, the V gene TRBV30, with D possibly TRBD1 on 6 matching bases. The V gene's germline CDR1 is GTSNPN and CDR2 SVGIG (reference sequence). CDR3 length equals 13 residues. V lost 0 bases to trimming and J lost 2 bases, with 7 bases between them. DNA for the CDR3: TGTGCCTGGAGTGTTACAGGGAACTATGGCTACACCTTC. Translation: CAWSVTGNYGYTF. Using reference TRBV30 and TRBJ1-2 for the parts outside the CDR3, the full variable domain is SQTIHQWPATLVQPVGSPLSLECTVEGTSNPNLYWYRQAAGRGLQLLFYSVGIGQISSEVPQNLSASRPQDRQFILSSKKLLLSDSGFYLCAWSVTGNYGYTFGSGTRLTVV.

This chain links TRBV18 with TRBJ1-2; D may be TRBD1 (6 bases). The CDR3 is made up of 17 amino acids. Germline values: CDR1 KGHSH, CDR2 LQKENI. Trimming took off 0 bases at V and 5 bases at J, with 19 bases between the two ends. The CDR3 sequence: CASSPPQGTHHPYGYTF. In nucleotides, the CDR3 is TGTGCCAGCTCACCACCCCAGGGGACCCATCATCCATATGGCTACACCTTC.

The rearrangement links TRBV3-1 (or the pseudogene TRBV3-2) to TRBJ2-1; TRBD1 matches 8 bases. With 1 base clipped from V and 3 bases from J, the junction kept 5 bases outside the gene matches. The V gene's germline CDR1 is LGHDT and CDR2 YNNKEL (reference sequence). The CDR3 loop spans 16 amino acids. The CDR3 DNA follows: TGTGCCAGCAGCCAAGGGGCAGGGGGCTTCTACAATGAGCAGTTCTTC. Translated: CASSQGAGGFYNEQFF.

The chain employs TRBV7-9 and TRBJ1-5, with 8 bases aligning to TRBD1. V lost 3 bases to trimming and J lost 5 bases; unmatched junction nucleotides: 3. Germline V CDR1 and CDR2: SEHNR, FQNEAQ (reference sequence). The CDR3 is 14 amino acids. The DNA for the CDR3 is TGTGCCAGCAGCTTGGGGACAGGTTATCAGCCCCAGCATTTT. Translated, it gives CASSLGTGYQPQHF.

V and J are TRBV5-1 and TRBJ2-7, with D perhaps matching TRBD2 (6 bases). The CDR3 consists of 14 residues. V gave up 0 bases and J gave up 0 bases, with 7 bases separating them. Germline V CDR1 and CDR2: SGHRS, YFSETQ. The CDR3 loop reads CASSLAGSSYEQYF. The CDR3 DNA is TGCGCCAGCAGCTTGGCCGGGAGCTCCTACGAGCAGTACTTC.

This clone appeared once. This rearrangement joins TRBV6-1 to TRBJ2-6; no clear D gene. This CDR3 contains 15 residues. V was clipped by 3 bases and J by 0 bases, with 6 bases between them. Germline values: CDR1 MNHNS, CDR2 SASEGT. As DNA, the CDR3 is TGTGCCAGCAGTGAGGCCTTCTCTGGGGCCAACGTCCTGACTTTC. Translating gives CASSEAFSGANVLTF.

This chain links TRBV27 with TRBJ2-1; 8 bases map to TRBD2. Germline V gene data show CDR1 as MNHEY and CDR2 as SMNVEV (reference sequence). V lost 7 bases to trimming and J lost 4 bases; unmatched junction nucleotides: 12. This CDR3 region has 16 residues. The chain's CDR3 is CASIIIAGKLYNEQFF. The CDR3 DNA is TGTGCCAGCATAATTATAGCGGGAAAACTTTACAATGAGCAGTTCTTC.

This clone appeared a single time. As DNA, the CDR3 is TGTGCCAGCAGCTCTAATGGCGGACAGGGGTGGGATGAGCAGTTCTTC. This gives the protein CASSSNGGQGWDEQFF. This sequence joins TRBV7-3 and TRBJ2-1; 9 bases line up with TRBD1. V lost 4 bases to trimming and J lost 8 bases; unmatched junction nucleotides: 12. This CDR3 has 16 residues. The germline V gene has CDR1 SGHTA and CDR2 FQGTGA. Variable domain in full (rest from reference TRBV7-3 and TRBJ2-1): GAGVSQTPSNKVTEKGKYVELRCDPISGHTALYWYRQSLGQGPEFLIYFQGTGAADDSGLPNDRFFAVRPEGSVSTLKIQRTERGDSAVYLCASSSNGGQGWDEQFFGPGTRLTVL.

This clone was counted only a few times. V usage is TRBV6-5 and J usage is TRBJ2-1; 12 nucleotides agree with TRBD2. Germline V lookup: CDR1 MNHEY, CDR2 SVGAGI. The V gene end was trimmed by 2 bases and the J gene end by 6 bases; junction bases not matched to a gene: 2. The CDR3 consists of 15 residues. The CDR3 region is CASSYRLAGVNEQFF. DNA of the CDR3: TGTGCCAGCAGTTACCGACTAGCGGGAGTCAATGAGCAGTTCTTC.

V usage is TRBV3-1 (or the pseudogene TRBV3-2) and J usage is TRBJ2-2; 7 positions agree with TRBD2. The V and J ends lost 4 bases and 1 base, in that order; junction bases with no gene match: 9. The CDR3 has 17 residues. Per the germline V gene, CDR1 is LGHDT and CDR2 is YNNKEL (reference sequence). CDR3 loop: CASSRRVTSQNTGELFF. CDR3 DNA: TGTGCCAGCAGCCGCCGAGTGACTAGCCAGAACACCGGGGAGCTGTTTTTT.

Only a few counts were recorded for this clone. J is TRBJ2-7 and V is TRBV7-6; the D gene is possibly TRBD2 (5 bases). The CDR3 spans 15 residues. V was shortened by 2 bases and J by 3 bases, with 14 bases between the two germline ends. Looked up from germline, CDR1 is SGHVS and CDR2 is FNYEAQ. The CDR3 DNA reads TGTGCCAGCAGCTTATCACAAAGCGGAAGCTACGAGCAGTACTTC. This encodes CASSLSQSGSYEQYF.

The CDR3 region has the DNA TGTGCCAGCAGCCAAGTAGAAAGATACAATGAGCAGTTCTTC. It specifies CASSQVERYNEQFF. V and J are TRBV3-1 (or the pseudogene TRBV3-2) and TRBJ2-1; D is unclear. Germline V gene sequence: CDR1 LGHDT, CDR2 YNNKEL (reference sequence). The CDR3 extends over 14 amino acids. V was cut by 1 base and J by 4 bases, with 8 bases left in between.

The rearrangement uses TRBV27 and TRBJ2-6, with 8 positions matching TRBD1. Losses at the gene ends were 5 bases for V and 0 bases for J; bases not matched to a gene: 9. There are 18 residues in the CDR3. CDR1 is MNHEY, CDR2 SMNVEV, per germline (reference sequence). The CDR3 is CASSPRTGISSGANVLTF. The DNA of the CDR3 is TGTGCCAGCAGTCCACGGACAGGGATCTCCTCTGGGGCCAACGTCCTGACTTTC.

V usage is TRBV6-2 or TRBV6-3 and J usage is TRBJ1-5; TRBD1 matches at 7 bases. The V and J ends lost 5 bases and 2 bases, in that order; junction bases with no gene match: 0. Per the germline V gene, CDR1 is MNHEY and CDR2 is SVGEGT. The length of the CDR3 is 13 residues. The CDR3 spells CASSDRGNQPQHF. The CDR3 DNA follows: TGTGCCAGCAGTGACAGGGGCAATCAGCCCCAGCATTTT.

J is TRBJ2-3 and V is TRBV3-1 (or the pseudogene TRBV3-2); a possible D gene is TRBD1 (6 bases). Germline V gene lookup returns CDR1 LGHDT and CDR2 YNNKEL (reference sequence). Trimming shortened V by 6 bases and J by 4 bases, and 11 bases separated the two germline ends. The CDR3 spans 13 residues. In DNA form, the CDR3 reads TGTGCCAGCAGGCCCTCAGGGGCAGATACGCAGTATTTT. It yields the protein CASRPSGADTQYF.

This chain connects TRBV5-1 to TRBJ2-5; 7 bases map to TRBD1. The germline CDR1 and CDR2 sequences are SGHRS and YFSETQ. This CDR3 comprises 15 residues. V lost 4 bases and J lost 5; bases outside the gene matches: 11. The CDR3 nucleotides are TGCGCCAGCAGCCCCCGACAGGGTGTTACGGAGACCCAGTACTTC. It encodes CASSPRQGVTETQYF.

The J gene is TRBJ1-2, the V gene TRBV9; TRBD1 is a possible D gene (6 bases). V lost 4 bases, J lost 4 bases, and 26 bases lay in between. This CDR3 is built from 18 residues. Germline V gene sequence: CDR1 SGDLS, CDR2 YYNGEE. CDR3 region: CASSPKQGGVRSGYGYTF. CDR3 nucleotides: TGTGCCAGCAGCCCAAAACAGGGTGGAGTTCGTTCGGGCTATGGCTACACCTTC.

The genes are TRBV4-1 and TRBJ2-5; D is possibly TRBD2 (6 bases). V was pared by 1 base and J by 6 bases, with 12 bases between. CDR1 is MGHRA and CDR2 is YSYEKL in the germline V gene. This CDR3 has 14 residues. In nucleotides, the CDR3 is TGCGCCAGCAGCCAAGGTGGGGGGACTCAGACCCAGTACTTC. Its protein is CASSQGGGTQTQYF.